A single sample gave rise to the 31 T cell receptor beta chains below, sequenced in a study of PD-L1 blockade in urothelial cancer. The assay was immunoSEQ multiplex PCR, and TCRdb's table has in-frame clones only and misses some. The sample lists 30,000 or so clones, 80% seen once, with around 2% in the top ten. The sample in question was PBMCs, obtained around atezolizumab (anti-PD-L1) treatment. The receptors were sampled from a man aged 50 to 60 with urothelial cancer.

The gene calls are TRBV19 and TRBJ2-1; 11 bases align to TRBD2. The CDR3 has 15 amino acids. Germline loops: CDR1 LNHDA, CDR2 SQIVND (reference sequence). V shed 5 bases, J shed 7 bases, and the junction held 7 bases outside the gene matches. This CDR3 reads CASSPLGTSGNEQFF. CDR3 bases: TGTGCCAGTAGTCCCCTAGGGACTAGCGGTAATGAGCAGTTCTTC.

This clone has only one observation. J is TRBJ2-3 and V is TRBV2; TRBD1 might be the D (6 bases). This CDR3 has 14 residues. Trimming took 10 bases from V and 0 from J, leaving 14 bases between them. In germline, CDR1 is SNHLY, CDR2 FYNNEI. The CDR3 is CAIPRQDSTDTQYF. CDR3 nucleotide sequence: TGTGCCATCCCGCGACAGGACAGCACAGATACGCAGTATTTT. Full variable domain (rest looked up from reference TRBV2 and TRBJ2-3): EPEVTQTPSHQVTQMGQEVILRCVPISNHLYFYWYRQILGQKVEFLVSFYNNEISEKSEIFDDQFSVERPDGSNFTLKIRSTKLEDSAMYFCAIPRQDSTDTQYFGPGTRLTVL.

CDR3 sequence (DNA): TGTGCCAGCACATTGTCAGGGGTCAATCAGCCCCAGCATTTT. Translating it yields CASTLSGVNQPQHF. The rearrangement uses TRBV2 and TRBJ1-5; possibly TRBD1 for D (6 bases). The V gene's germline CDR1 is SNHLY and CDR2 FYNNEI. Trimming took 7 bases from V and 3 from J, leaving 13 bases between them. This CDR3 is 14 amino acids long.

The table lists this clone with a few counts. The chain couples TRBV5-6 to TRBJ1-2, with 8 positions matching TRBD1. There are 16 residues in the CDR3. After removal of 2 bases from V and 12 bases from J, the junction contained 18 bases not matched to a gene. Germline V CDR1 and CDR2: SGHDT, YYEEEE. The CDR3 reads CASSFYSGGSDRRHTF. CDR3 DNA sequence: TGTGCCAGCAGCTTTTATTCAGGGGGCTCGGACCGGAGACACACCTTC.

A few counts support this clone. The chain carries TRBV18 and TRBJ1-5; D might be TRBD1 (6 bases). This CDR3 has 14 amino acids. V was clipped by 2 bases and J by 4 bases, with 9 bases between them. CDR1 is KGHSH, CDR2 LQKENI, per germline. In DNA form, the CDR3 reads TGTGCCAGCTCACCAGGCCAGGGGAATCAGCCCCAGCATTTT. It is translated as CASSPGQGNQPQHF.

This clone was seen a handful of times. The chain couples TRBV7-6 to TRBJ2-1, with TRBD2 matching 7 bases. Germline values: CDR1 SGHVS, CDR2 FNYEAQ. The junction had 3 bases not matched to a gene; V was cut back by 0 bases and J by 4 bases. The length of the CDR3 is 15 residues. For the CDR3, the DNA is TGTGCCAGCAGCTTAGCGATGGGACTATACAATGAGCAGTTCTTC. It translates to CASSLAMGLYNEQFF.

The chain combines TRBV7-8 with TRBJ2-1; 13 bases line up with TRBD2. The CDR3 sequence is 15 residues long. The V gene's germline CDR1 is SGHVS and CDR2 FQNEAQ. V was pared by 5 bases and J by 6 bases, with 4 bases of the junction left unmatched. For the CDR3, the DNA is TGTGCCAGCAGCCCGACTAGCGGGAGGACCAATGAGCAGTTCTTC. It is translated as CASSPTSGRTNEQFF. The full variable domain, its missing parts supplied by reference TRBV7-8 and TRBJ2-1, is GAGVSQSPRYKVAKRGQDVALRCDPISGHVSLFWYQQALGQGPEFLTYFQNEAQLDKSGLPSDRFFAERPEGSVSTLKIQRTQQEDSAVYLCASSPTSGRTNEQFFGPGTRLTVL.

The sample holds a few counts of this clone. The rearrangement joins TRBV7-6 to TRBJ2-1; 7 bases fit TRBD2. This CDR3 comprises 16 residues. After removal of 0 bases from V and 7 bases from J, the junction contained 9 bases not matched to a gene. Germline CDR1 reads SGHVS; CDR2 reads FNYEAQ. CDR3 residues: CASSLAVGGGLNEQFF. For the CDR3, the DNA is TGTGCCAGCAGCTTAGCGGTGGGGGGGGGACTTAATGAGCAGTTCTTC.

By its share, this clone is medium-sized (0.01 to 0.1%). The chain combines TRBV6-4 with TRBJ2-1; 7 bases fit TRBD2. The CDR3 sequence is 16 residues long. Germline V lookup: CDR1 MRHNA, CDR2 SNTAGT. With 0 bases clipped from V and 4 bases from J, the junction kept 6 bases outside the gene matches. CDR3 nucleotides: TGTGCCAGCAGTGACTCGGGCGGGAGCGAATACAATGAGCAGTTCTTC. Protein: CASSDSGGSEYNEQFF.

This clone has a single count. The chain recombines TRBV19 with TRBJ2-7, with a weak D call TRBD1 (7 bases). The germline V and J ends were trimmed by 6 bases and 2 bases, with 17 bases remaining between them. The CDR3 is 15 amino acids. Germline CDR1 reads LNHDA; CDR2 reads SQIVND (reference sequence). In DNA, the CDR3 is TGTGCCAGTAGCCGTCAGGGGGGAATCCCCTACGAGCAGTACTTC. Its protein product is CASSRQGGIPYEQYF. Drawing the rest from reference TRBV19 and TRBJ2-7, the complete variable domain is DGGITQSPKYLFRKEGQNVTLSCEQNLNHDAMYWYRQDPGQGLRLIYYSQIVNDFQKGDIAEGYSVSREKKESFPLTVTSAQKNPTAFYLCASSRQGGIPYEQYFGPGTRLTVT.

This sequence joins TRBV19 and TRBJ2-5, with 7 bases aligning to TRBD2. V was clipped by 2 bases and J by 2 bases; unmatched bases: 5. From germline, CDR1 is LNHDA and CDR2 SQIVND (reference sequence). CDR3 size: 15 residues. CDR3 nucleotide sequence: TGTGCCAGTAGTATAAGCGGGAACACTCAAGAGACCCAGTACTTC. Residues: CASSISGNTQETQYF.

This sequence joins TRBV2 and TRBJ1-2; D not resolved. This CDR3 is built from 12 residues. Germline V CDR1 and CDR2: SNHLY, FYNNEI. V was cut by 1 base and J by 7 bases, with 7 bases left in between. This chain's CDR3 is CASSEVRSGYTF. CDR3 nucleotides: TGTGCCAGCAGTGAAGTGCGGTCTGGCTACACCTTC.

This clone is termed medium-sized. The V and J genes are TRBV2 and TRBJ2-5, with 8 positions matching TRBD1. The V and J ends lost 5 bases and 5 bases, in that order; junction bases with no gene match: 7. The CDR3 covers 14 residues. From germline, CDR1 is SNHLY and CDR2 FYNNEI. CDR3 sequence: CASSSQGAEETQYF. DNA for the CDR3: TGTGCCAGCAGTTCCCAGGGGGCTGAGGAGACCCAGTACTTC.

This clone occurred once. The chain has TRBV5-6 and TRBJ1-3, with 9 bases lining up with TRBD1. CDR1 is SGHDT and CDR2 is YYEEEE in the germline V gene. The V and J ends lost 4 bases and 1 base, in that order; junction bases with no gene match: 15. The CDR3 sequence is 19 residues long. The CDR3 nucleotides are TGTGCCAGCAGCCCAGGCCCCGTTTCCGGGACAGGGTCTGGAAACACCATATATTTT. As protein: CASSPGPVSGTGSGNTIYF.

This chain uses TRBV6-4 with TRBJ2-3, with TRBD1 as a possible D gene (6 bases). V was cut by 2 bases and J by 2 bases, with 11 bases left in between. The CDR3 is 15 residues long. The germline CDR1 and CDR2 sequences are MRHNA and SNTAGT. The CDR3 loop reads CASSDASGATDTQYF. The CDR3 bases are TGTGCCAGCAGTGACGCTTCAGGGGCCACAGATACGCAGTATTTT.

This chain uses TRBV5-4 with TRBJ2-7, with 10 bases that match TRBD1. This CDR3 is built from 14 residues. CDR1 is SGHNT, CDR2 YYREEE, per germline (reference sequence). V shed 4 bases and J 5 bases; nucleotides not matched to a gene: 6. This CDR3 is CASSVPGQGNEQYF. CDR3 nucleotides: TGTGCCAGCAGCGTCCCGGGACAGGGGAACGAGCAGTACTTC.

The chain couples TRBV11-2 to TRBJ1-1, with no clear D. Trimming stripped 0 bases from V and 8 bases from J, with 7 bases between. Germline V lookup: CDR1 SGHAT, CDR2 FQNNGV. The CDR3 is 12 residues long. In DNA, the CDR3 is TGTGCCAGCAGCTTAGACTGGAGAGAAGCTTTCTTT. Its protein is CASSLDWREAFF.

This chain joins TRBV18 and TRBJ1-5; perhaps TRBD1 as D (5 bases). With 5 bases removed from V and 7 bases from J, the gap between germline ends came to 27 bases. The CDR3 is 18 amino acids. Germline CDR1 and CDR2: KGHSH and LQKENI. Here the CDR3 reads CASSALAGVAGRVQPQHF. CDR3 coding DNA: TGTGCCAGCTCAGCACTCGCGGGGGTAGCTGGCAGAGTGCAGCCCCAGCATTTT.

The chain links TRBV19 to TRBJ2-2; TRBD1 aligns across 7 bases. The length of the CDR3 is 16 residues. The ends lost 4 bases at V and 2 bases at J; junction bases unmatched: 7. Germline V gives CDR1 LNHDA, CDR2 SQIVND (reference sequence). The DNA of the CDR3 is TGTGCCAGTAGTACTCCGCGGACAGGAAACACCGGGGAGCTGTTTTTT. Encoded protein: CASSTPRTGNTGELFF.

This clone appeared a few times. The chain couples TRBV5-1 to TRBJ2-7; possible D gene TRBD2, 6 bases. CDR3 size: 13 residues. Trimming pared 5 bases from V and 5 bases from J, leaving 14 bases between. Germline V gene data show CDR1 as SGHRS and CDR2 as YFSETQ. CDR3 sequence reads: CASSWGRGNEQYF. DNA for the CDR3: TGCGCCAGCAGTTGGGGACGGGGGAACGAGCAGTACTTC.

The chain uses TRBV5-1 and TRBJ2-3; D not certain. From germline, CDR1 is SGHRS and CDR2 YFSETQ. This CDR3 has 14 residues. V gave up 0 bases and J gave up 4 bases, with 9 bases separating them. CDR3 bases: TGCGCCAGCAGCTTGGAACCCCGGGCAGATACGCAGTATTTT. It codes for CASSLEPRADTQYF.

This chain links TRBV19 with TRBJ1-1, with no clear D. Trimming left V 8 bases short and J 4 bases short, with 17 bases between. Looked up from germline, CDR1 is LNHDA and CDR2 is SQIVND (reference sequence). The CDR3 has 14 residues. The CDR3 loop is CASLDGSPITEAFF. For the CDR3, the DNA is TGTGCCAGTCTCGATGGGAGCCCTATCACTGAAGCTTTCTTT.

The chain employs TRBV6-1 and TRBJ1-1; tentative D call: TRBD1 (5 bases). Germline V CDR1 and CDR2: MNHNS, SASEGT. V was trimmed by 6 bases and J by 4 bases, leaving 12 bases between them. This CDR3 contains 13 residues. This CDR3 is CASRLQGSTEAFF. The CDR3 DNA follows: TGTGCCAGCAGGCTTCAGGGCAGCACTGAAGCTTTCTTT.

The chain is built from TRBV9 and TRBJ1-1, with TRBD1 identical over 7 bases. The V gene end was trimmed by 5 bases and the J gene end by 0 bases; junction bases not matched to a gene: 13. This CDR3 contains 17 residues. Germline V gives CDR1 SGDLS, CDR2 YYNGEE. The CDR3 DNA follows: TGTGCCAGCAGAAGTGAGGCAGGGGGGTGGATGAACACTGAAGCTTTCTTT. Translating it yields CASRSEAGGWMNTEAFF.

V is TRBV5-1 and J is TRBJ2-1; 13 nucleotides align to TRBD2. This CDR3 comprises 19 residues. The V segment lost 0 bases and the J segment 7 bases; nucleotides outside the gene matches: 13. In germline, CDR1 is SGHRS, CDR2 YFSETQ. The CDR3 DNA follows: TGCGCCAGCAGCTTGGCCGGAACGATGGCGACTAGCGGGGGGAATGAGCAGTTCTTC. It translates to CASSLAGTMATSGGNEQFF.

The sample holds one count of this clone. This chain joins TRBV28 and TRBJ2-7; possibly TRBD2 for D (5 bases). V was shortened by 1 base and J by 4 bases, with 8 bases between the two germline ends. The V gene's germline CDR1 is MDHEN and CDR2 SYDVKM. CDR3 size: 13 residues. CDR3 residues: CASSLSRGYEQYF. DNA for the CDR3: TGTGCCAGCAGTTTATCACGGGGTTACGAGCAGTACTTC.

The genes are TRBV6-1 and TRBJ1-4, with D uncertain. Deletions cut 6 bases from V and 7 bases from J, with 15 bases between. Germline V CDR1 and CDR2: MNHNS, SASEGT. The CDR3 runs 14 residues. CDR3 loop: CASSSGGLGEKLFF. The CDR3 coding sequence is TGTGCCAGCAGCAGCGGCGGGTTGGGTGAAAAACTGTTTTTT.

V gene TRBV15 combines with J gene TRBJ1-2, with TRBD1 identical over 12 bases. After removal of 9 bases from V and 4 bases from J, the junction contained 9 bases not matched to a gene. CDR3 length: 15 amino acids. Germline lookup yields CDR1 LNHNV and CDR2 YYDKDF (reference sequence). Written as DNA, the CDR3 is TGTGCCACTACCCGGGACAGGGGGCCCGGCTATGGCTACACCTTC. Protein sequence: CATTRDRGPGYGYTF. The full variable domain, with the rest looked up from reference TRBV15 and TRBJ1-2, is DAMVIQNPRYQVTQFGKPVTLSCSQTLNHNVMYWYQQKSSQAPKLLFHYYDKDFNNEADTPDNFQSRRPNTSFCFLDIRSPGLGDTAMYLCATTRDRGPGYGYTFGSGTRLTVV.

The rearrangement joins TRBV29-1 to TRBJ2-1, with 8 nucleotides matching TRBD1. The CDR3 has 14 amino acids. Germline-derived CDR1 and CDR2 are SQVTM and ANQGSEA. V dropped 2 bases and J dropped 8; count of bases not matched to a gene: 8. The CDR3 sequence: CSVELPGGTYEQFF. Written as DNA, the CDR3 is TGCAGCGTTGAACTACCAGGGGGCACCTATGAGCAGTTCTTC.

V usage is TRBV19 and J usage is TRBJ1-3; D is ambiguous. Between the trimmed V and J ends, which lost 10 bases and 2 bases, there was a span of 12 bases. Germline lookup yields CDR1 LNHDA and CDR2 SQIVND (reference sequence). The CDR3 has 13 residues. CDR3 bases: TGTGCCATTCGGACTGATACTGGAAACACCATATATTTT. Residues: CAIRTDTGNTIYF.

The CDR3 nucleotides read TGTGCCAGCAGTGAAACGACTAGCGGGGGGCCATACAATGAGCAGTTCTTC. Its translation is CASSETTSGGPYNEQFF. The genes are TRBV2 and TRBJ2-1; 13 bases are a match to TRBD2. The CDR3 extends over 17 amino acids. V lost 2 bases to trimming and J lost 4 bases; unmatched junction nucleotides: 5. Germline V gene lookup returns CDR1 SNHLY and CDR2 FYNNEI. Looking up the rest from reference TRBV2 and TRBJ2-1 gives the full variable domain: EPEVTQTPSHQVTQMGQEVILRCVPISNHLYFYWYRQILGQKVEFLVSFYNNEISEKSEIFDDQFSVERPDGSNFTLKIRSTKLEDSAMYFCASSETTSGGPYNEQFFGPGTRLTVL.